This T cell receptor beta chain was recorded in a study of blood T cell repertoires in COVID-19. Background on the study: T cells, B-cell-depleted T cells, or PBMCs supplied cDNA or gDNA.

CDR1 SEHNR and CDR2 FQNEAQ come from the germline V gene (reference sequence). This CDR3 has 13 amino acids. The V gene lost 3 bases and the J gene lost 7 bases, with 12 bases spanning the gap. Per the original methods: Quantification of nucleated cells was approximated via reference gene primer amplification. Using immunoSEQ multiplex PCR, the repertoire was profiled, and TCRdb retains in-frame clones only, with some absent. V and J calls plus clone size are reproduced from that table; the DNA served to infer D and trimming. The sample has about 260,000 clones; more than 85% are singletons. Sequencing input: peripheral blood. This TCR derives from a woman aged 60 to 75 with COVID-19, enrolled during active disease. This chain joins TRBV7-9 and TRBJ1-2, with D possibly TRBD1 on 5 matching bases. The CDR3 here is CASSLAGRRGYTF. Here the CDR3 DNA reads TGTGCCAGCAGCTTGGCAGGGCGGCGTGGCTACACCTTC.